This T cell receptor beta chain was sequenced during a study of T cells after posttransplantation cyclophosphamide. Study-wide findings and caveats: Later blood repertoires were often dominated by clones from the donor CD8+ memory compartment. Recipient CMV seropositivity and CMV reactivation strongly tracked TRB clonality.

On this clone: The antigen remains undetermined.

TCRdb keeps only in-frame clones here, not all; method: immunoSEQ multiplex PCR. In the table there are about 12,000 clones, around 81% of which are singletons. Sampled 1 year posttransplant, controls received myeloablative marrow transplants, methotrexate and a calcineurin inhibitor. The sample in question was PBMCs, obtained around 55 weeks after allogeneic stem cell transplant with calcineurin inhibitor and methotrexate. The sequence was collected from a male patient between 25 and 39 years old who received an allogeneic stem cell transplant from an unrelated donor, was CMV-positive, and had acute GVHD only. Part of the T cells may come from the graft donor.

The CDR3 sequence is CATSREVGGQSYTF. In DNA form, the CDR3 reads TGTGCCACCAGCAGAGAGGTTGGCGGACAGTCCTACACCTTC. The chain carries TRBV15 and TRBJ1-2; perhaps TRBD1 as D (6 bases). The CDR3 is 14 amino acids. Trimming pared 0 bases from V and 10 bases from J, leaving 15 bases between. Per the germline V gene, CDR1 is LNHNV and CDR2 is YYDKDF (reference sequence).